These 20 T cell receptor beta chains were all obtained from the same sample, sequenced in a study of cytomegalovirus exposure and HLA in healthy donors. Use of 60 Vbeta and 13 Jbeta primers characterized the PCR. Clones were read by immunoSEQ multiplex PCR, and TCRdb kept only the in-frame ones, dropping some. The data hold around 130,000 clones, with around 81% observed a single time. The sample comprised PBMCs. The receptors come from a man in his late teens or twenties in good health and CMV-seronegative.

This chain connects TRBV25-1 to TRBJ1-1; 9 bases align to TRBD1. The length of the CDR3 is 15 residues. Unmatched junction bases numbered 9, after V lost 6 bases and J lost 4 bases. Germline V gene lookup returns CDR1 MGHDK and CDR2 SYGVNS. The CDR3 is CASSSTGGATTEAFF. CDR3 DNA: TGTGCCAGCAGCTCTACAGGGGGCGCGACCACTGAAGCTTTCTTT.

The rearrangement links TRBV6-5 to TRBJ1-2; D is perhaps TRBD1 (5 bases). V shed 2 bases and J shed 8 bases, with 21 bases lying between them. This CDR3 has 16 residues. Germline CDR1 MNHEY, CDR2 SVGAGI. The CDR3 DNA reads TGTGCCAGCAGTTACGACTCAACGCGGGACGGGGGAGGCTACACCTTC. Translated, it gives CASSYDSTRDGGGYTF.

The V and J genes are TRBV28 and TRBJ2-3; TRBD2 might be the D (6 bases). Looked up from germline, CDR1 is MDHEN and CDR2 is SYDVKM. V lost 6 bases and J lost 2, with 15 bases in between. The CDR3 covers 15 residues. The CDR3 protein is CASRGDFLTTDTQYF. Here the CDR3 DNA reads TGTGCCAGCAGGGGGGACTTTCTGACCACAGATACGCAGTATTTT.

The J gene is TRBJ2-5, the V gene TRBV5-6, with a tentative D call TRBD2 (5 bases). The length of the CDR3 is 15 residues. From germline, CDR1 is SGHDT and CDR2 YYEEEE. V lost 2 bases and J lost 3, with 14 bases in between. For the CDR3, the DNA is TGTGCCAGCAGCTTCAGGCAGACTATGAAAGAGACCCAGTACTTC. It specifies CASSFRQTMKETQYF.

This clone appeared once. J is TRBJ2-3 and V is TRBV19; 10 bases fit TRBD2. The CDR3 is 15 residues long. Germline V gives CDR1 LNHDA, CDR2 SQIVND (reference sequence). V lost 4 bases and J lost 1; bases outside the gene matches: 2. The CDR3 spells CASSKRGGRTDTQYF. CDR3 coding DNA: TGTGCCAGTAGTAAGCGGGGGGGCCGCACAGATACGCAGTATTTT.

V is TRBV6-5 and J is TRBJ2-5; TRBD1 matches at 11 bases. This CDR3 comprises 15 residues. CDR1 is MNHEY and CDR2 is SVGAGI in the germline V gene. Trimming removed 5 bases from V and 6 bases from J; junction bases left unmatched: 8. The CDR3 nucleotides are TGTGCCAGCAGTCCCGGGACAGGGGGTTCAAAGACCCAGTACTTC. It yields the protein CASSPGTGGSKTQYF.

The chain is built from TRBV5-4 and TRBJ1-2, with 7 bases fitting TRBD1. The germline CDR1 and CDR2 sequences are SGHNT and YYREEE (reference sequence). The CDR3 sequence is 14 residues long. V shed 4 bases and J 7 bases; nucleotides not matched to a gene: 10. CDR3 coding DNA: TGTGCCAGCAGCCCTAGGGGGCAGGGCGGTGGCTACACCTTC. As protein: CASSPRGQGGGYTF.

J is TRBJ1-5 and V is TRBV27, with 10 nucleotides matching TRBD1. J was trimmed by 0 bases and V by 2 bases; bases with no gene match: 7. Germline-derived CDR1 and CDR2 are MNHEY and SMNVEV (reference sequence). The CDR3 spans 18 residues. CDR3: CASSLTVTGGVSNQPQHF. The DNA of the CDR3 is TGTGCCAGCAGTTTAACGGTGACAGGGGGCGTTAGCAATCAGCCCCAGCATTTT.

This chain connects TRBV7-9 to TRBJ1-6, with TRBD1 as a possible D gene (6 bases). The CDR3 is 16 residues long. Germline CDR1 is SEHNR and CDR2 is FQNEAQ (reference sequence). Deletions cut 5 bases from V and 7 bases from J, with 18 bases between. The CDR3 nucleotides are TGTGCCAGCAGCAGCCGGGACAATTTACGGAATTCACCCCTCCACTTT. It translates to CASSSRDNLRNSPLHF.

The chain employs TRBV5-1 and TRBJ2-3; D call uncertain. Trimming took 4 bases from V and 0 from J, leaving 9 bases between them. In germline, CDR1 is SGHRS, CDR2 YFSETQ. The CDR3 length is 14 residues. The CDR3 loop reads CASSTPSSTDTQYF. The CDR3 bases are TGCGCCAGCAGCACACCCTCCAGCACAGATACGCAGTATTTT.

This sequence joins TRBV18 and TRBJ1-1, with 7 bases lining up with TRBD1. Germline V gene data show CDR1 as KGHSH and CDR2 as LQKENI. Trimming cost V 2 bases and J 4 bases; bases outside gene matches: 13. CDR3 length: 17 residues. DNA for the CDR3: TGTGCCAGCTCACCATTCGATAGAAGACAGGGTGCCACTGAAGCTTTCTTT. It yields the protein CASSPFDRRQGATEAFF.

Details on this clone: It may be a read error: a sequence one base away is much more abundant. At the DNA level, this CDR3 is encoded by other sequences in the same sample as well. The chain joins TRBV6-4 to TRBJ2-5; 12 bases align to TRBD2. The CDR3 sequence is 15 residues long. The germline gives CDR1 MRHNA, CDR2 SNTAGT. V shed 3 bases, J shed 1 base, and the junction held 0 bases outside the gene matches. For the CDR3, the DNA is TGTGCCAGCAGTGAACTAGCGGGGGGCCAAGAGACCCAGTACTTC. It translates to CASSELAGGQETQYF.

The genes are TRBV5-4 and TRBJ2-3; TRBD2 aligns across 10 bases. Trimming cost V 4 bases and J 7 bases; bases outside gene matches: 9. CDR3 length equals 15 residues. In germline, CDR1 is SGHNT, CDR2 YYREEE (reference sequence). DNA of the CDR3: TGTGCCAGCAGCAGCCCAGCGGGGGGGCTAAATACGCAGTATTTT. This encodes CASSSPAGGLNTQYF.

The chain is built from TRBV9 and TRBJ1-4; a possible D gene is TRBD1 (5 bases). Trimming pared 2 bases from V and 7 bases from J, leaving 21 bases between. This CDR3 contains 17 residues. Germline V lookup: CDR1 SGDLS, CDR2 YYNGEE. The chain's CDR3 is CASSVNGITGRGEKLFF. CDR3 DNA sequence: TGTGCCAGCAGCGTGAACGGTATTACAGGAAGAGGTGAAAAACTGTTTTTT.

The chain employs TRBV5-1 and TRBJ2-3; TRBD2 is a possible D gene (5 bases). V was cut by 4 bases and J by 2 bases, with 17 bases left in between. The V gene's germline CDR1 is SGHRS and CDR2 YFSETQ. This CDR3 is 16 amino acids long. This CDR3 reads CASSPPHDGNTDTQYF. CDR3 nucleotides: TGCGCCAGCAGCCCACCCCATGACGGGAACACAGATACGCAGTATTTT.

This clone occurred a few times. CDR3 sequence reads: CASSEAGGTNEKLFF. The CDR3 coding sequence is TGTGCCAGCAGTGAAGCAGGAGGGACTAATGAAAAACTGTTTTTT. This rearrangement joins TRBV6-1 to TRBJ1-4; no firm D call. The CDR3 runs to 15 residues. V was shortened by 0 bases and J by 2 bases, with 7 bases between the two germline ends. The germline CDR1 and CDR2 sequences are MNHNS and SASEGT.

J is TRBJ1-1 and V is TRBV7-8, with D perhaps TRBD1 (6 bases). The germline V gene encodes CDR1 SGHVS and CDR2 FQNEAQ. This CDR3 contains 16 residues. Trimming shortened V by 0 bases and J by 1 base, and 12 bases separated the two germline ends. Written as DNA, the CDR3 is TGTGCCAGCAGCTTAGCTCAGGGGAACGCGAACACTGAAGCTTTCTTT. Protein product: CASSLAQGNANTEAFF.

The genes are TRBV11-1 and TRBJ2-7, with D tentatively TRBD1 (5 bases). With 5 bases removed from V and 3 bases from J, the gap between germline ends came to 14 bases. Germline values: CDR1 SGHAT, CDR2 FQDESV (reference sequence). CDR3 size: 14 residues. The CDR3 DNA reads as TGTGCCAGCAGCCCCGCGGACACATTCTACGAGCAGTACTTC. It is translated as CASSPADTFYEQYF.

The J gene is TRBJ1-4, the V gene TRBV7-9; D not resolved. The CDR3 extends over 15 amino acids. V was pared by 5 bases and J by 5 bases, with 15 bases between. Germline values: CDR1 SEHNR, CDR2 FQNEAQ (reference sequence). The DNA of the CDR3 is TGTGCCAGCAGCCCTCCCCTCACATCAAATGAAAAACTGTTTTTT. It yields the protein CASSPPLTSNEKLFF.

The rearrangement uses TRBV10-1 and TRBJ2-3, with a possible D match to TRBD2 (6 bases). The CDR3 is 14 amino acids. V was pared by 9 bases and J by 0 bases, with 13 bases between. Per the germline V gene, CDR1 is WNHNN and CDR2 is SYGVQD (reference sequence). The chain's CDR3 is CARRGESSTDTQYF. CDR3 nucleotide sequence: TGCGCCAGACGCGGGGAATCTAGCACAGATACGCAGTATTTT.